This T cell receptor (beta chain) stems from a study of cytomegalovirus exposure and HLA in healthy donors (dated 2017 in TCRdb). Regarding the study in general: In an earlier analysis of some 550 of the donors, 250 to 350 Gb of sequence data and some 120 million unique TCR beta sequences from roughly 180 million T cells were reported. High-throughput TCR immunosequencing, statistical association of individual TCRs with disease status, and machine learning were combined to predict cytomegalovirus infection status. Of the roughly 400 genotyped donors, 65% to 90% fell in the genetic ancestry cluster associated with self-reported Caucasian donors. Rather than using new phenotypic data, the later analysis identified candidate immune exposures from TCR beta sequences and from how often those sequences occurred across donors. In a later genetic analysis, genome-wide SNP genotypes for about 55% of the 666 donors were used, and that subset was treated as a discovery cohort. Donor age, sex, ethnicity and CMV serostatus were compiled together with the repertoire data. On average, 235,054 unique TCR beta nucleotide sequences were sequenced per donor among 300 to 500 genotyped donors of the cohort, with roughly 18% of those sequences being non-productive. To study patterns of TCR occurrence, a later analysis re-analyzed previously published TCR beta repertoires from 666 donors and added high-resolution HLA genotyping. Every discovery cohort repertoire had been produced on one sequencing platform. An earlier analysis of 500 to 650 of the donors applied high-throughput TCR beta sequencing to assess whether each TCR beta V gene segment acted as functional or pseudogenic. The aim of the study was to test whether cataloging public T cell receptors could identify signatures of past pathogen exposure. The number of typed donors differed by locus: about 620-630 for A, B, C, DRB1 and DQB1; some 500 for DQA1; around 580 for DPA1; and approximately 450 for DPB1. Using immunosequencing, the study profiled T cell repertoires from 666 subjects and related those repertoires to cytomegalovirus serostatus. Approximately 310 gigabases of sequencing data and tens of millions of unique TCR sequences were included in an early release covering under 650 HLA-typed donors. Because of strong linkage in the cohort, roughly five DR-DQ haplotypes were treated as single units for association and clustering. Besides the first cohort of roughly 700 subjects, a separate validation cohort made up of over 100 different subjects was used. Both class I and class II loci were covered by HLA typing, at four-digit resolution. Results the study describes overall, beyond this receptor: HLA typing was unavailable for some donors at each locus, so association tests used only the typed subset. Sequencing depth was assumed to be roughly uniform across donors in the presence/absence analyses, though that assumption may not hold. A later genetic analysis reported fewer N-insertions in productive TCRs among donors in an Asian-associated ancestry cluster than the roughly 700-donor mean. Compared with equally common non-associated chains, HLA-associated TCR beta chains in a later analysis were more clonally expanded and had lower generation probabilities. The classifier was reported to diagnose cytomegalovirus status with high specificity and sensitivity in both the original and validation cohorts. A few of the identified cytomegalovirus-associated TCR beta chains were confirmed in vitro to be specific for cytomegalovirus antigens. In a later analysis, TCR association rates were found to vary across HLA loci, with the most associated TCRs seen for DRB1 alleles and the fewest for HLA-C alleles. In a later analysis, most CMV-associated TCR beta chains were found to appear HLA-restricted, with HLA associations seemingly driven largely by CMV exposure. Most TCR sequences were observed very rarely across donors, whereas some public TCRs were present in many individuals. When HLA alleles, especially DR and DQ, strongly co-occurred, TCR associations were difficult to assign to individual alleles. An association between a missense DCLRE1C variant and V-gene and J-gene trimming of TCR beta chains was found in a later genetic analysis and replicated in an independent cohort. In a later analysis, several top co-occurrence clusters were reported to appear linked to parvovirus B19, influenza, CMV and Epstein-Barr virus. In an earlier analysis of roughly 500 of the donors, most TCR beta V segments appeared in productive rearrangements about 87% or about 30% of the time, broadly matching IMGT annotations. According to the authors, the approach could potentially be generalized to other disease states and immunological phenotypes. The 87-base-pair reads could not distinguish some IMGT-functional V segments, including TRBV6-2 and TRBV6-3, so those segments were excluded. A further reported finding was that TCR beta sequences accurately predicted the HLA-A and HLA-B alleles for most subjects in the first cohort. Correlated functional status among segregating V segments might be attributable to linkage disequilibrium, but an unknown experimental factor could not be ruled out. A cluster of highly shared sequence variants was judged likely to be a technical artifact of the sequencing pipeline. Because counts were too low, seventeen rarely observed V segments, including chromosome 9 orphons, were left out of the earlier analysis of about 620 of the donors. A later analysis associated 15,000 or so TCR beta sequences with specific HLA alleles at a false discovery rate of 0.05. The cohort was sequenced for TCR beta chains only, and without alpha or paired-chain data the features that could be detected were limited. CMV serostatus was the only immune exposure information available for the cohort. A total of 150 to 200 TCR beta chains were listed by the study as associated with cytomegalovirus.

In total, 630 or so healthy bone marrow donors made up the cohort. All cohort members were sampled while nominally healthy, although unrecorded immune exposures were likely present. The donor tested CMV seronegative, placing the donor among the 300 to 400 seronegative members of the cohort. Each donor provided a peripheral blood sample, and peripheral blood mononuclear cells were used for TCR beta sequencing. The Qiagen DNeasy Blood Extraction Kit was used to extract genomic DNA from the blood cell samples. For this clone: The clone's antigen remains unknown. No much larger clone is present one base from it, and per-base qualities are unavailable.

CDR1 and CDR2 (SGHAT, FQNNGV) derive from the germline V gene. V ends up 5 bases short and J 3 bases short, with an unmatched junction base count of 6. Taken from cysteine to phenylalanine, the CDR3 has 15 residues. Just CDR3 DNA is preserved here, 45 bases in frame from base 1. Library generation was performed with the immunoSEQ multiplex PCR assay. A mixture of 60 forward primers for TCR Vbeta segments and 13 reverse primers for TCR Jbeta segments was used in the multiplex PCR. The CDR3 region of rearranged TCR beta genes was amplified from genomic DNA by a multiplex PCR assay. The Illumina HiSeq System was used to sequence the amplified TCR beta libraries as 87-base-pair reads. From the authors' description of their analysis: A later analysis counted some 80 million unique TCR beta chains across the 500 to 850 repertoires, and 9 million to 14 million of these chains were shared by at least two donors. Raw reads were error-corrected and collapsed into unique sequences with a nearest-neighbor algorithm that merged closely related sequences to remove PCR and sequencing errors. To assign V, D and J gene segments, CDR3 sequences were aligned to IMGT reference sequences. Each retained sequence needed at least a six-nucleotide match to both a V gene segment and a J gene segment. Rearrangements were classified as productive when the CDR3 lacked stop codons and remained in frame with V and J, and all other rearrangements were classified as non-productive. Following IMGT convention, CDR3 was defined as the stretch from the second conserved V-encoded cysteine up to the conserved J-encoded phenylalanine. The earlier analysis of 550 to 650 of the donors excluded any sequence lacking an unambiguous match to a single V gene segment. In an earlier analysis of 450 to 750 of the donors, a V segment was called functional when productive rearrangements were above 56.7%, and segregating when the standard deviation between donors exceeded 5%. A statistical classification framework was built to diagnose cytomegalovirus status from the catalog of TCR beta chain sequences. In a later analysis, V and J genes were assigned by comparing TCR nucleotide sequences against IMGT/GENE-DB human TR gene sequences. Using the TCRdist pipeline, a later analysis assigned CDR3 sequences along with most-parsimonious VDJ recombination scenarios. In a later analysis, every TCR beta chain was defined by the combination of its CDR3 amino acid sequence and its V-gene family, and reads without a unique V-gene family were dropped. To address suspected cross-contamination and a sequencing artifact, a later analysis removed a few hundred highly shared, low-generation-probability nucleotide sequences. A later analysis calculated a clonal expansion index for each public chain from normalized within-repertoire ranks of inferred template counts. Generation probabilities in a later analysis came from a VDJ recombination model fitted to out-of-frame rearrangements, and those results were checked against IGoR. A later analysis scored TCR-TCR, TCR-HLA and TCR-CMV co-occurrence with hypergeometric tests, applying a repertoire-size bias correction to TCR pairs. To estimate false discovery rates, a later analysis permuted the HLA or CMV assignments 20 times. In a later analysis, co-occurring TCRs were grouped using DBSCAN, with TCRdist sequence similarity added in when clustering inside HLA-allele-positive subsets. Repertoires with fewer than 30,000 or more than 120,000 public chains were left out of co-occurrence clustering, as were about 5 repertoires with anomalous nucleotide sharing. Drawn from immuneACCESS, this table holds only the in-frame rearrangements with V and J called that TCRdb kept. Clones are partly lost; checked studies trace under half to an unresolved V gene and leave the rest unexplained. V and J calls plus clone size are reproduced from that table; the DNA served to infer D and trimming. In this sample the table shows a few hundred thousand clones, 85% to 95% of which occur a single time. The ten largest clones add up to around 1.7% of the sample.

The sample comprised PBMCs. In this chain, TRBV11-2 is recombined with TRBJ2-1; the central 8 bases match TRBD2. The sequence was obtained from a girl aged 2 to 10 in good health and CMV-seronegative. The nucleotide sequence reads as follows: TGTGCCAGCAGCCCACCGGGACTAGGCTACAATGAGCAGTTCTTC. Its translation reads: CASSPPGLGYNEQFF.